This TCR beta chain was recorded in a study of cytomegalovirus exposure and HLA in healthy donors. PCR used 60 Vbeta primers and 13 Jbeta primers. Clones were read by immunoSEQ multiplex PCR, and TCRdb kept only the in-frame ones, dropping some. The repertoire holds 250,000 to 350,000 clones, with roughly 89% as singletons. This clone was found once. The sample was PBMCs. The sequence was collected from a man aged 35 to 55 in good health and CMV-seropositive.

The DNA of the CDR3 is TGCGCCAGCAGCCAAGATCTGGCAGCCTACGAGCAGTACTTC. It is translated as CASSQDLAAYEQYF. The J gene is TRBJ2-7, the V gene TRBV4-1; D remains unclear. The CDR3 loop spans 14 amino acids. Trimming stripped 0 bases from V and 2 bases from J, with 8 bases between. Looked up from germline, CDR1 is MGHRA and CDR2 is YSYEKL.